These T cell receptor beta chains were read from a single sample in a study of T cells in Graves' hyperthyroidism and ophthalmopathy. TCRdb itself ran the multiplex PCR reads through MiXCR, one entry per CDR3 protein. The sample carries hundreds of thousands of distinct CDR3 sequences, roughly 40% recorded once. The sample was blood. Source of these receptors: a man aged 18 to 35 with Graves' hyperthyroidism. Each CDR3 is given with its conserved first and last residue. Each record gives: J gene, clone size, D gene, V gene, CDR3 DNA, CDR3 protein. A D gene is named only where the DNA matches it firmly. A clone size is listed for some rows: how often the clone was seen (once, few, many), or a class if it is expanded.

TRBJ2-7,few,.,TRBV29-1,TGCAGCGTTTTAGCTTGGGGCTTCGAGCAGTACTTC,CSVLAWGFEQYF
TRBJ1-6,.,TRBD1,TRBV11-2,TGTGCTAGGGGTCCGGGACAGGGGTCGTCACCCCTCCACTTT,CARGPGQGSSPLHF
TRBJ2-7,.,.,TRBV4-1,TGCGCCAGCAGCCAAGAAATAGGGGGGAGGGCCGCCTACGAGCAGTACTTC,CASSQEIGGRAAYEQYF
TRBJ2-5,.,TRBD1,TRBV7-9,TGTGCCAGCAGCTTAAGACGGCCCGGGACAGGGGGGAAAGAGACCCAGTACTTC,CASSLRRPGTGGKETQYF
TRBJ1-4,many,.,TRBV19,TGTGCCAGTAGACAGCAAACTAATGAAAAACTGTTTTTT,CASRQQTNEKLFF
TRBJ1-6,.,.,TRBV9,TGTGCCAGCAGCCAAGGGGGGCGGAATTCACCCCTCCACTTT,CASSQGGRNSPLHF
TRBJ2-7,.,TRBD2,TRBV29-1,TGCAGCTTAGAAATGTTTCAGGGGCTAGCGGGCTACGAGCAGTACTTC,CSLEMFQGLAGYEQYF
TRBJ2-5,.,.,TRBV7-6,TGTGCCAGCAGTTACTCGGGGGACTTGGGCGAGACCCAGTACTTC,CASSYSGDLGETQYF
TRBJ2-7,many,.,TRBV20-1,TGCAGTGCTGCTACAGGGACGTACGAGCAGTACTTC,CSAATGTYEQYF
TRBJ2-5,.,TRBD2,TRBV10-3,TGTGCCAGCGATCGGGGACTAGCGGGAGTCATGTACCAAGAGACCCAGTACTTC,CASDRGLAGVMYQETQYF
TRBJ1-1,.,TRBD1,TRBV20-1,TGCAGTGCTAGAGAACAGGGGATTGGAGACACTGAAGCTTTCTTT,CSAREQGIGDTEAFF
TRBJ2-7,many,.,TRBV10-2,TGCGCCAGCAGTGAGACCAGCAACGAGCAGTACTTC,CASSETSNEQYF
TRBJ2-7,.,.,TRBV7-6,TGTGCCAGCAGCTCCATCCCCCCCGTTACAGGTTCATTCGCCGACGAGCAGTACTTC,CASSSIPPVTGSFADEQYF
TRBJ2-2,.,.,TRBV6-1,TGTGCCAGCAGTGTCCGAGGGGAGCTGTTTTTT,CASSVRGELFF
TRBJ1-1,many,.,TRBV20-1,TGCAGCCTGGGGGGATTGAACACTGAAGCTTTCTTT,CSLGGLNTEAFF
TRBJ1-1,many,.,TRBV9,TGTGCCAGCAGCGCTAATTCTTTCACTGAAGCTTTCTTT,CASSANSFTEAFF
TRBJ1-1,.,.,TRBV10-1,TGCGCCAGCAGTGAAAAGGCCTTGACAGGCAACACTGAAGCTTTCTTT,CASSEKALTGNTEAFF
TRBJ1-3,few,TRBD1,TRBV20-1,TGCAGTGCTAGAGTCCAGGGGGAATCCTCTGGAAACACCATATATTTT,CSARVQGESSGNTIYF
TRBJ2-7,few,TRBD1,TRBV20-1,TGCAGTGCTAGTGGGGACAGGGTGAAAAACGAGCAGTACTTC,CSASGDRVKNEQYF
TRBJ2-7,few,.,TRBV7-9,TGTGCCAGCAGCTTAAGCGTGCAGGGCTACGAGCAGTACTTC,CASSLSVQGYEQYF
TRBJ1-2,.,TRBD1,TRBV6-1,TGTGCCAGTTTAGGGAGAAAACTGGGACAGGCTAACTATGGCTACACCTTC,CASLGRKLGQANYGYTF
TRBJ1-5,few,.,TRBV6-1,TGTGCCAGCAGCTTGGACACCAGGCAGCCCCAGCATTTT,CASSLDTRQPQHF
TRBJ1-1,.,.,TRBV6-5,TGTGCCAGCAGTTACGAGGTCAGGGCGATGAACACTGAAGCTTTCTTT,CASSYEVRAMNTEAFF
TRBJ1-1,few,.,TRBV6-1,TGTGCCAGCAGTGAAGTTGGGGGAGGTACTGAAGCTTTCTTT,CASSEVGGGTEAFF
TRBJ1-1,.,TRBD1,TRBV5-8,TGTGCCAGCAGCCCTTTCACAGGGGGGAACACTGAAGCTTTCTTT,CASSPFTGGNTEAFF
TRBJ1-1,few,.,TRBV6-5,TGTGCCAGCAGTTACGCCGGGGGTTACACTGAAGCTTTCTTT,CASSYAGGYTEAFF
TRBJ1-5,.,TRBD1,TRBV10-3,TGTGCCAGCTCACGACAGGGGATGGATCAGCCCCAGCATTTT,CASSRQGMDQPQHF
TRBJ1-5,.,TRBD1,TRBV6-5,TGTGCCAGCAGTTTCGGGACAGGGGATAGCAATCAGCCCCAGCATTTT,CASSFGTGDSNQPQHF
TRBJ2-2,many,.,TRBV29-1,TGCAGCGCCCACCTTCTCGGGCACTACACCGGGGAGCTGTTTTTT,CSAHLLGHYTGELFF
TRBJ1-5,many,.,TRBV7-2,TGTGCCAGCAGCTTGACGAGGAATCAGCCCCAGCATTTT,CASSLTRNQPQHF
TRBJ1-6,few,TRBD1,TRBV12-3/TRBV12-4,TGTGCCAGCACCAAGACCGGGACAGAAGATTCACCCCTCCACTTT,CASTKTGTEDSPLHF
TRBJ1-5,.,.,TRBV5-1,TGCGCCAGCAGCCCGAGGGGGGAAAGCAATCAGCCCCAGCATTTT,CASSPRGESNQPQHF
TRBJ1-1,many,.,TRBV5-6,TGCGCCAGCAGCTTTGGTACGGCTGAAGCTTTCTTT,CASSFGTAEAFF
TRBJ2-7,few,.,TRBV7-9,TGTGCCAGCAGCTTAGAAGGATTTCTGGGGACCTACGAGCAGTACTTC,CASSLEGFLGTYEQYF
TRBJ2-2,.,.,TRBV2,TGTGCCAGCGAAATAGGCGCCGGGGAGCTGTTTTTT,CASEIGAGELFF
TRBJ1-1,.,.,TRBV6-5,TGTGCCAGCAGTTACAACGGGGGAGGTCGCGCTGAAGCTTTCTTT,CASSYNGGGRAEAFF
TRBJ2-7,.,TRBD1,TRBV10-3,TGTGCCAGCACCCTAGAGGGACAGTACCCCTACGAGCAGTACTTC,CASTLEGQYPYEQYF
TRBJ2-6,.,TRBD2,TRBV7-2,TGTGCCAGCAGCTTAGTGCTAGCGGGGGCCTCTGGGGCCAACGTCCTGACTTTC,CASSLVLAGASGANVLTF
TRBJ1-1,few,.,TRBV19,TGTGCCAGTAGTATAGGATTTCGAGGGGCGGACACTGAAGCTTTCTTT,CASSIGFRGADTEAFF
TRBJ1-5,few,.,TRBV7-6,TGTGCCAGCAGCTTAGCGGCCAAGGGAGCCCAGCATTTT,CASSLAAKGAQHF
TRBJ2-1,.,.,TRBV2,TGTGCCAGCCGGGCAGCAGAGCAGTTCTTC,CASRAAEQFF
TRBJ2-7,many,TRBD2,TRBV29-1,TGCAGCGTAGGGACTAGTATGTCCTACGAGCAGTACTTC,CSVGTSMSYEQYF